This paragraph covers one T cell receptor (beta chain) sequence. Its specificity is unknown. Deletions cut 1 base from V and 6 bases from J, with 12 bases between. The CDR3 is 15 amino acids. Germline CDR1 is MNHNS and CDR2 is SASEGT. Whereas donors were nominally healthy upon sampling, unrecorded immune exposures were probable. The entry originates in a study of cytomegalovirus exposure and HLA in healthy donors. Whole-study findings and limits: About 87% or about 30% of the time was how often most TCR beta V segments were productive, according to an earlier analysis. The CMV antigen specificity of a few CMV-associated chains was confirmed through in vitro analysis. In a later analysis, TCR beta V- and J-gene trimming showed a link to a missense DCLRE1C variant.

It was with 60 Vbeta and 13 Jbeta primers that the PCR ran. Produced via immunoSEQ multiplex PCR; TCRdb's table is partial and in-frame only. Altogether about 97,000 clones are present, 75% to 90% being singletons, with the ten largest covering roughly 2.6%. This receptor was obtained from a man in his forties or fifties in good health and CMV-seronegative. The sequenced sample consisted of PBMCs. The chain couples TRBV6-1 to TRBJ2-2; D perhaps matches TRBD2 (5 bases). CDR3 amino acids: CASSEVAGSAGELFF. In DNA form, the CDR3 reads TGTGCCAGCAGTGAAGTGGCGGGTAGTGCCGGGGAGCTGTTTTTT.